This T cell receptor (beta chain) was documented in a study of CD8 T cells in ankylosing spondylitis. The study's findings and limits: Relatively scarce in peripheral blood, disease-linked clones were CD8+. Significant enrichment of disease-linked clones was reportedly seen in matched ankylosing spondylitis synovial fluid. Typical of ankylosing spondylitis blood, it appeared, was a TCR beta motif of several highly homologous variants.

TCRdb analysed the 5' RACE reads with MiXCR anew, one entry per CDR3 protein. The sample gives tens of thousands of distinct CDR3 sequences, roughly 7.3% of which show up once; about 8.1% is in the top ten. In its sample, this clonotype was seen many times. Its antigen is undetermined. V shed 0 bases and J 1 base; nucleotides not matched to a gene: 7. Germline V gene lookup returns CDR1 SGHRS and CDR2 YFSETQ. This CDR3 has 17 residues. Sequences were obtained from blood, either unsorted or a sorted T cell fraction (not recorded which). The TCR sequence derives from a female donor with ankylosing spondylitis or in good health (not recorded which). The chain uses TRBV5-1 and TRBJ2-1; 7 bases agree with TRBD2. In DNA, the CDR3 is TGCGCCAGCAGCTTGGGGAGTCGGGGGGTATCCTACAATGAGCAGTTCTTC. Its translation: CASSLGSRGVSYNEQFF.